The 6 T cell receptor beta chains presented below share a single source sample, sequenced in a study of CD4+ T cells in melanoma. Using immunoSEQ multiplex PCR, the repertoire was profiled, and TCRdb retains in-frame clones only, with some absent. The profile shows 90,000 to 130,000 clones, over 80% of them singletons. Sequenced material: peripheral blood. These TCRs come from a human donor with melanoma.

CDR3 sequence reads: CASSPPARNIQYF. The CDR3 nucleotides are TGTGCCAGCTCACCACCGGCGAGAAACATTCAGTACTTC. This chain uses TRBV18 with TRBJ2-4; D call uncertain. V lost 0 bases and J lost 6, with 6 bases in between. CDR1 is KGHSH and CDR2 is LQKENI in the germline V gene. CDR3 size: 13 residues.

This clone appeared once. V gene TRBV19 combines with J gene TRBJ2-7, with 8 bases that match TRBD2. CDR1 is LNHDA, CDR2 SQIVND, per germline (reference sequence). V lost 5 bases, J lost 5 bases, and 11 bases stayed unmatched. The CDR3 is 15 amino acids. The CDR3 loop reads CASSSSGTRGDEQYF. CDR3 bases: TGTGCCAGTAGTTCCTCCGGGACTAGGGGTGACGAGCAGTACTTC.

The chain employs TRBV21-1 and TRBJ1-1. TRBV21-1 is a pseudogene locus. The CDR3 is made up of 18 amino acids. The CDR3 nucleotides read TGTGCCAGCAGCACCGTTTTCTCGACATGGGGTTCGAACACTGAAGCTTTCTTT. This codes for CASSTVFSTWGSNTEAFF.

V and J are TRBV28 and TRBJ1-3; a weak D match, TRBD1 (5 bases). Germline V gene sequence: CDR1 MDHEN, CDR2 SYDVKM. The CDR3 consists of 16 residues. Trimming left V 3 bases short and J 0 bases short, with 12 bases between. The CDR3 loop is CASSFSRATSGNTIYF. CDR3 DNA sequence: TGTGCCAGCAGTTTCTCCAGGGCGACCTCTGGAAACACCATATATTTT.

V usage is TRBV9 and J usage is TRBJ2-2; 11 bases fit TRBD1. Germline loops: CDR1 SGDLS, CDR2 YYNGEE. Trimming took 0 bases from V and 7 from J; bases not matched to a gene: 5. There are 16 residues in the CDR3. The CDR3 sequence: CASSVALGTGGGELFF. The DNA for the CDR3 is TGTGCCAGCAGCGTAGCCCTCGGGACAGGGGGCGGGGAGCTGTTTTTT.

The J gene is TRBJ2-3, the V gene TRBV7-9; D is perhaps TRBD1 or TRBD2 (5 bases each). V was trimmed by 3 bases and J by 5 bases, leaving 12 bases between them. CDR3 length: 14 residues. From germline, CDR1 is SEHNR and CDR2 FQNEAQ (reference sequence). This chain's CDR3 is CASSFGDAGDTQYF. The DNA for the CDR3 is TGTGCCAGCAGCTTCGGGGACGCCGGAGATACGCAGTATTTT.